A selection of T cell receptor beta chains follows, all from one sample in a study of blood T cell repertoires in COVID-19. Sequenced by immunoSEQ multiplex PCR; TCRdb stores in-frame clones only, minus some. The sample has approximately 300,000 clones, 80% to 95% seen once. Input material: peripheral blood. These receptors came from a woman under 40 with COVID-19, enrolled during active disease. Both conserved end residues are part of each CDR3. The D gene is left open where the match is weak. Not every row has a clone size; where given, it reads once, few, many or a size class.

D: TRBD1
size: -
J: TRBJ2-1
V: TRBV19
length: 19
DNA: TGTGCCAGTAGTATTATGGTTCTACCGGGACAGGGTATCAACAATGAGCAGTTCTTC
CDR3: CASSIMVLPGQGINNEQFF

D: -
size: once
J: TRBJ2-7
V: TRBV2
length: 12
DNA: TGTGCCAGCAGCCTACAGGGAAACGAGCAGTACTTC
CDR3: CASSLQGNEQYF

D: -
size: -
J: TRBJ1-2
V: TRBV21-1
length: 14
DNA: TGTGCCAGCGTCGTTTGGGGACAGGGCTATGGCTACACCTTC
CDR3: CASVVWGQGYGYTF

D: TRBD2
size: -
J: TRBJ2-7
V: TRBV27
length: 16
DNA: TGTGCCAGCAGTTTATCAGCGGGAGTAATAGTAGGCGAGCAGTACTTC
CDR3: CASSLSAGVIVGEQYF

D: -
size: -
J: TRBJ1-1
V: TRBV5-1
length: 15
DNA: TGCGCCAGCAGCTTCCAGGGGCATAGTTCCACTGAAGCTTTCTTT
CDR3: CASSFQGHSSTEAFF

D: -
size: -
J: TRBJ1-4
V: TRBV3-1/TRBV3-2
length: 14
DNA: TGTGCCAGCAGCCGCTCGGGGTTTAATGAAAAACTGTTTTTT
CDR3: CASSRSGFNEKLFF

D: -
size: -
J: TRBJ2-1
V: TRBV10-1
length: 14
DNA: TGCGCCTTCGATGTGTGTGTAAGAGCCGCGGGGCAGTTCTTC
CDR3: CAFDVCVRAAGQFF

D: TRBD1
size: -
J: TRBJ1-2
V: TRBV4-1
length: 15
DNA: TGCGCCAGCAGCCAAGATCAGGGGGACGCCTATGGCTACACCTTC
CDR3: CASSQDQGDAYGYTF

D: TRBD1
size: -
J: TRBJ1-2
V: TRBV6-5
length: 15
DNA: TGTGCCAGCACCCCGCTCCGGGACAGCCTCTTGGGCTACACCTTC
CDR3: CASTPLRDSLLGYTF

D: TRBD2
size: -
J: TRBJ2-7
V: TRBV6-4
length: 15
DNA: TGTGCCAGCAGTGACGGTCTAGCGGGAGAAGAAGAGCAGTACTTC
CDR3: CASSDGLAGEEEQYF

D: -
size: -
J: TRBJ1-1
V: TRBV5-4
length: 13
DNA: TGTGCCAGCAGCACGGGTGGGAGCACTGAAGCTTTCTTT
CDR3: CASSTGGSTEAFF

D: TRBD1
size: once
J: TRBJ2-6
V: TRBV4-1
length: 17
DNA: TGCGCCAGCAGCCAACCGACAGGGGGCTCCGGGGCCAACGTCCTGACTTTC
CDR3: CASSQPTGGSGANVLTF

D: -
size: -
J: TRBJ2-1
V: TRBV18
length: 17
DNA: TGTGCCAGCTCACGTACCCAGGGGGGAAGCTCCTACAATGAGCAGTTCTTC
CDR3: CASSRTQGGSSYNEQFF

D: TRBD2
size: -
J: TRBJ2-1
V: TRBV9
length: 15
DNA: TGTGCCAGCAGCGCGACTAGCGGGAACTACAATGAGCAGTTCTTC
CDR3: CASSATSGNYNEQFF

D: TRBD1
size: -
J: TRBJ1-3
V: TRBV4-1
length: 17
DNA: TGCGCCAGCAGCCACCCGGGACAGGGGGCGCTTGGAAACACCATATATTTT
CDR3: CASSHPGQGALGNTIYF

D: -
size: -
J: TRBJ2-3
V: TRBV18
length: 17
DNA: TGTGCCAGCTCACTGACACAGGGTGCGCCTAGCACAGATACGCAGTATTTT
CDR3: CASSLTQGAPSTDTQYF

D: -
size: -
J: TRBJ2-5
V: TRBV4-1
length: 18
DNA: TGCGCCAGCAGCCAAGACGCGTTTGAAGGAGGTCTCCAAGAGACCCAGTACTTC
CDR3: CASSQDAFEGGLQETQYF

D: TRBD1
size: once
J: TRBJ2-1
V: TRBV30
length: 13
DNA: TGTGCCTGGGGGACAGGGACATACAATGAGCAGTTCTTC
CDR3: CAWGTGTYNEQFF

D: -
size: -
J: TRBJ2-2
V: TRBV10-2
length: 13
DNA: TGCGCCAGCAGTCCCCAGGGAAACGGGGAGCTGTTTTTT
CDR3: CASSPQGNGELFF

D: -
size: -
J: TRBJ2-1
V: TRBV6-4
length: 13
DNA: TGTGCCAGCAGTGACTCCGGAAGGAGTGAGCAGTTCTTC
CDR3: CASSDSGRSEQFF

D: -
size: -
J: TRBJ2-1
V: TRBV2
length: 16
DNA: TGTGCCAGCAGTGAATTGCGGCGGCAGGGGAACAATGAGCAGTTCTTC
CDR3: CASSELRRQGNNEQFF

D: -
size: -
J: TRBJ2-7
V: TRBV20-1
length: 11
DNA: TGCAGTGGGCGAACGAGGTACGAGCAGTACTTC
CDR3: CSGRTRYEQYF

D: TRBD1
size: -
J: TRBJ2-7
V: TRBV7-9
length: 15
DNA: TGTGCCAGCAGCGATACCGGGACAGGGGGCTACGAGCAGTACTTC
CDR3: CASSDTGTGGYEQYF

D: -
size: few
J: TRBJ1-1
V: TRBV7-2
length: 15
DNA: TGTGCCAGCAGCTTAGCGTCTGGAGGGAACACTGAAGCTTTCTTT
CDR3: CASSLASGGNTEAFF

D: -
size: -
J: TRBJ1-6
V: TRBV3-1/TRBV3-2
length: 17
DNA: TGTGCCAGCAGCCAAGATCAGGACTTCTCCTATAATTCACCCCTCCACTTT
CDR3: CASSQDQDFSYNSPLHF

D: -
size: -
J: TRBJ2-5
V: TRBV14
length: 14
DNA: TGTGCCAGCAGCCAGAAACAGTACCAAGAGACCCAGTACTTC
CDR3: CASSQKQYQETQYF